The clone carrying this T cell receptor beta chain has just a few counts. What it binds is not known. Libraries for TCR beta were made by quantitative 5'-RACE with molecular barcodes. TCRdb analysed the 5' RACE reads with MiXCR anew, one entry per CDR3 protein. In the table there are around 140,000 distinct CDR3 sequences, 15% to 20% of which are singletons. The data were taken from a study of CD8 T cells in ankylosing spondylitis. Study-wide results and caveats: Prior literature has documented some motif variants in synovial fluid and blood from reactive arthritis. A TCR beta motif made of eight highly homologous variants seemed typical of ankylosing spondylitis blood.

Germline assignment: CDR1 ENHRY and CDR2 SYGVKD. The CDR3 length is 16 residues. The V end lost 0 bases, the J end lost 0 bases, and 9 bases lay between the germline ends. The chain combines TRBV10-3 with TRBJ2-1; D possibly corresponds to TRBD2 (5 bases). The source of this sequence is a male donor with ankylosing spondylitis. The material sequenced was blood, either unsorted or a sorted T cell fraction (not recorded which). CDR3 in amino acids: CAISESDYRSYNEQFF. The CDR3 DNA reads TGTGCCATCAGTGAGTCCGACTATCGCTCCTACAATGAGCAGTTCTTC.